In this sample, the clone carrying this T cell receptor beta chain turned up many times. Its antigen remains unknown. One entry per CDR3 protein results from TCRdb running MiXCR on the 5' RACE reads. Here the sample spans 400,000 or so distinct CDR3 sequences, about 28% being singletons. The data were taken from a study of identical twins' blood T cells. Donors were six healthy women in three monozygous twin pairs. There are 15 residues in the CDR3. Trimming stripped 0 bases from V and 2 bases from J, with 9 bases between. From germline, CDR1 is ENHRY and CDR2 SYGVKD. Study-wide points: Abundant TCRbeta CDR3s overlapped more between twins than with unrelated donors. Twins reportedly had markedly more similar V usage than unrelated donors, even among out-of-frame TCRbeta clonotypes.

The receptor comes from a woman between 18 and 50 years old in good health. Sequenced material: PBMCs. The V gene is TRBV10-3, the J gene TRBJ2-3; no firm D call. CDR3 DNA: TGTGCCATCAGTGAGTCTGGCGGCCCCACAGATACGCAGTATTTT. It is translated as CAISESGGPTDTQYF.